The rows below give T cell receptor beta chains drawn from one sample of a study of cytomegalovirus exposure and HLA in healthy donors. Sequenced by immunoSEQ multiplex PCR; TCRdb stores in-frame clones only, minus some. This table has about 130,000 clones, over 80% appearing once. The sequencing sample was made of PBMCs. The origin of the receptors is a middle-aged man in good health and CMV-seronegative. Both conserved end residues are part of each CDR3. The order of the fields is clone size, V gene, D gene, J gene, CDR3 protein, CDR3 DNA. D genes are given only for firm matches. Only part of the rows carry a size: once, few, many, or a class if the clone is expanded.

once,TRBV5-5,TRBD1,TRBJ2-6,CASSYYWGDRGSGANVLTF,TGTGCCAGCAGCTACTATTGGGGGGACAGGGGATCTGGGGCCAACGTCCTGACTTTC
-,TRBV5-1,-,TRBJ1-2,CASSQGTDRGYTF,TGCGCCAGCAGCCAGGGGACCGACCGTGGCTACACCTTC
-,TRBV5-1,-,TRBJ1-1,CASSLAAAAHNTEAFF,TGCGCCAGCAGCTTGGCTGCGGCAGCCCATAACACTGAAGCTTTCTTT
few,TRBV6-6,-,TRBJ2-7,CASRTGSSYEQYF,TGTGCCAGCAGGACAGGAAGTTCCTACGAGCAGTACTTC
-,TRBV4-3,TRBD2,TRBJ2-5,CASSQDLETSGRAGETQYF,TGCGCCAGCAGCCAAGATCTTGAGACTAGCGGGAGGGCCGGGGAGACCCAGTACTTC
-,TRBV28,-,TRBJ1-1,CASSSTNTGSTEAFF,TGTGCCAGCAGTTCGACAAACACAGGGAGTACTGAAGCTTTCTTT
few,TRBV7-2,-,TRBJ1-2,CASSVRQPTNYGYTF,TGTGCCAGCAGCGTCCGACAGCCTACTAACTATGGCTACACCTTC
few,TRBV7-2,TRBD2,TRBJ2-1,CASSLEAGGRQEQFF,TGTGCCAGCAGCTTAGAGGCGGGGGGGCGTCAAGAGCAGTTCTTC
-,TRBV2,-,TRBJ1-1,CASSVGGATEAFF,TGTGCCAGCAGTGTGGGAGGGGCGACTGAAGCTTTCTTT
few,TRBV27,TRBD1,TRBJ1-5,CASSLGMGQGVYQPQHF,TGTGCCAGCAGTTTAGGAATGGGACAGGGGGTCTATCAGCCCCAGCATTTT
once,TRBV11-2,-,TRBJ2-4,CASSFGGIAKNIQYF,TGTGCCAGCAGCTTCGGCGGAATAGCCAAAAACATTCAGTACTTC
-,TRBV19,TRBD1,TRBJ2-7,CASSITGTGIYEQYF,TGTGCCAGTAGTATCACCGGGACAGGAATCTACGAGCAGTACTTC
-,TRBV7-6,TRBD1,TRBJ2-7,CASSSRQGLSYEQYF,TGTGCCAGCAGCTCCAGACAGGGCTTGTCCTACGAGCAGTACTTC
-,TRBV30,-,TRBJ2-7,CAWSNGYRGRDEQYF,TGTGCCTGGAGTAACGGCTACCGGGGAAGGGACGAGCAGTACTTC
-,TRBV21-1,-,TRBJ2-3,CASSKHRDRGLADTQYF,TGTGCCAGCAGCAAACACCGGGACAGGGGTTTGGCAGATACGCAGTATTTT
-,TRBV7-8,-,TRBJ2-7,CASSSSRGEQYF,TGTGCCAGCAGCTCGAGCAGGGGCGAGCAGTACTTC
-,TRBV4-3,-,TRBJ1-5,CASSQPPAGGRNQPQHF,TGCGCCAGCAGCCAACCCCCTGCGGGGGGCCGCAATCAGCCCCAGCATTTT
-,TRBV27,TRBD2,TRBJ2-1,CASRRTSGAYNEQFF,TGTGCCAGCAGGCGGACTAGCGGGGCCTACAATGAGCAGTTCTTC
once,TRBV9,TRBD1,TRBJ1-4,CASSVGQGPNEKLFF,TGTGCCAGCAGCGTAGGACAGGGGCCTAATGAAAAACTGTTTTTT
-,TRBV2,-,TRBJ2-4,CASRTGQPGGYAKNIQYF,TGTGCCAGCAGGACGGGACAGCCCGGAGGGTACGCCAAAAACATTCAGTACTTC
-,TRBV27,-,TRBJ2-7,CASSLDRSNEQYF,TGTGCCAGCAGTTTAGACAGATCCAACGAGCAGTACTTC
-,TRBV9,-,TRBJ1-1,CASGAGGGVTEAFF,TGTGCCAGCGGGGCGGGAGGGGGTGTCACTGAAGCTTTCTTT
few,TRBV5-4,TRBD2,TRBJ2-7,CASSSLAGGPYEQYF,TGTGCCAGCAGCAGCCTAGCGGGAGGGCCTTACGAGCAGTACTTC
-,TRBV9,TRBD2,TRBJ2-5,CASSLPAGGLETQYF,TGTGCCAGCAGCTTACCAGCGGGAGGCCTGGAGACCCAGTACTTC
once,TRBV29-1,-,TRBJ2-2,CSVVTANTGELFF,TGCAGCGTTGTCACTGCGAACACCGGGGAGCTGTTTTTT
-,TRBV19,TRBD1,TRBJ2-7,CASSTQGMDYEQYF,TGTGCCAGTAGTACACAGGGGATGGATTACGAGCAGTACTTC
-,TRBV29-1,TRBD2,TRBJ2-3,CSVEREALHTQYF,TGCAGCGTTGAACGGGAGGCTCTCCATACGCAGTATTTT
-,TRBV4-3,TRBD2,TRBJ2-7,CASSQVFGGAYEQYF,TGCGCCAGCAGCCAAGTTTTCGGGGGGGCCTACGAGCAGTACTTC
-,TRBV7-8,-,TRBJ1-6,CASSLAPANRDNSPLHF,TGTGCCAGCAGCTTAGCACCGGCAAACAGGGATAATTCACCCCTCCACTTT
-,TRBV7-7,-,TRBJ2-5,CASSPRGIETQYF,TGTGCTAGCAGCCCGAGGGGGATTGAGACCCAGTACTTC
-,TRBV5-1,TRBD2,TRBJ2-1,CASSLGAGASHNEQFF,TGCGCCAGCAGCTTGGGAGCGGGAGCTTCCCACAATGAGCAGTTCTTC
-,TRBV6-6,-,TRBJ1-1,CASRVQGETEAFF,TGTGCCAGCAGAGTACAGGGAGAAACTGAAGCTTTCTTT
-,TRBV5-5,TRBD1,TRBJ1-1,CASSDGTGVGTEAFF,TGTGCCAGCAGCGACGGGACAGGGGTTGGCACTGAAGCTTTCTTT
-,TRBV2,-,TRBJ1-1,CASSYGGKGEAFF,TGTGCCAGCTCGTACGGGGGGAAGGGTGAAGCTTTCTTT
-,TRBV7-6,TRBD2,TRBJ2-1,CASSTSSGIRSEQFF,TGTGCCAGCAGCACCTCTAGCGGGATACGGAGCGAGCAGTTCTTC
-,TRBV7-6,-,TRBJ2-3,CASSPGVWGADTQYF,TGTGCCAGCAGCCCCGGGGTCTGGGGTGCAGATACGCAGTATTTT
-,TRBV5-1,TRBD2,TRBJ2-5,CASSLVGLAGVETQYF,TGCGCCAGCAGCTTGGTAGGCCTAGCGGGAGTGGAGACCCAGTACTTC
-,TRBV7-6,TRBD2,TRBJ2-1,CASSNGLAAYNEQFF,TGTGCCAGCAGCAACGGACTAGCGGCCTACAATGAGCAGTTCTTC